This T cell receptor beta chain was identified in a study of T cells in localized non-small cell lung cancer. The study's findings and limits: Exceeding tumor, uninvolved adjacent lung had the highest T cell clonality. Within adjacent lung there appeared a median roughly 60 of the top 100 tumor clones. Only one tumor region was sequenced, so heterogeneity remains possible.

Germline CDR1 reads LGHNA; CDR2 reads YSLEER. V was cut by 4 bases and J by 6 bases, with 16 bases left in between. This CDR3 contains 15 residues. Comments on this clone: Its antigen is as yet unknown.

Libraries were prepared by immunoSEQ multiplex PCR; TCRdb keeps only in-frame clonotypes and omits some of them. The sample carries over 15,000 clones, approximately 84% recorded once. The V gene is TRBV4-3, the J gene TRBJ1-5; D possibly corresponds to TRBD1 (6 bases). This clonotype was sampled from a male donor aged 60 or older with stage I lung adenocarcinoma. This specimen was peripheral blood, taken before any cancer treatment. The CDR3, as DNA: TGCGCCAGCAGCCCTTCGCCAGGGGCGAGTCAGCCCCAGCATTTT. This sequence encodes CASSPSPGASQPQHF.